What follows are 5 T cell receptor beta chains derived from one specimen sequenced in a study of T-cell memory formation after mild COVID-19. TCRdb redid the calling of the 5' RACE reads with MiXCR, one entry per CDR3 protein. The sample comprises roughly 170,000 distinct CDR3 sequences, under 20% of which are singletons, and roughly 3.9% rests with the top ten. Sequencing was performed on PBMCs or a T cell subset sorted from them (not recorded which). All receptors come from a young man who had mild COVID-19 (a few samples of this study predate the infection). Cell type and time point are not known.

V and J are TRBV6-5 and TRBJ1-5; the D is unclear. CDR1 and CDR2 from the germline V gene are MNHEY and SVGAGI. The CDR3 runs 13 residues. V lost 5 bases and J lost 4, with 9 bases in between. The CDR3 DNA reads TGTGCCAGCAGTGGAAGGAGAAATCAGCCCCAGCATTTT. Amino acid sequence: CASSGRRNQPQHF.

The rearrangement links TRBV3-1 to TRBJ2-5; TRBD2 aligns across 7 bases. The germline V gene encodes CDR1 LGHDT and CDR2 YNNKEL (reference sequence). V dropped 9 bases and J dropped 2; count of bases not matched to a gene: 3. The CDR3 extends over 12 amino acids. CDR3 sequence: CASTAGQETQYF. The CDR3 bases are TGTGCCAGTACAGCGGGGCAAGAGACCCAGTACTTC.

The rearrangement uses TRBV14 and TRBJ2-5; D unresolved. V was shortened by 4 bases and J by 0 bases, with 9 bases between the two germline ends. Germline lookup yields CDR1 SGHDN and CDR2 FVKESK. The CDR3 is made up of 14 amino acids. The DNA for the CDR3 is TGTGCCAGCAGCCCGCGACCGAACCAAGAGACCCAGTACTTC. Amino acids: CASSPRPNQETQYF.

This chain links TRBV7-2 with TRBJ2-2; D is perhaps TRBD1 (6 bases). Trimming took off 7 bases at V and 1 base at J, with 13 bases between the two ends. Germline CDR1 SGHTA, CDR2 FQGNSA. This CDR3 has 15 residues. Here the CDR3 reads CASTQRQENTGELFF. CDR3 nucleotide sequence: TGTGCCAGCACCCAGAGACAGGAGAACACCGGGGAGCTGTTTTTT.

This clonotype has a handful of counts. CDR3 amino acids: CASSFDRDQPQHF. DNA of the CDR3: TGTGCCAGCAGCTTCGACAGGGATCAGCCCCAGCATTTT. This sequence joins TRBV7-2 and TRBJ1-5; 7 bases line up with TRBD1. CDR3 length: 13 residues. Germline V gene lookup returns CDR1 SGHTA and CDR2 FQGNSA. V lost 3 bases to trimming and J lost 5 bases; unmatched junction nucleotides: 1.